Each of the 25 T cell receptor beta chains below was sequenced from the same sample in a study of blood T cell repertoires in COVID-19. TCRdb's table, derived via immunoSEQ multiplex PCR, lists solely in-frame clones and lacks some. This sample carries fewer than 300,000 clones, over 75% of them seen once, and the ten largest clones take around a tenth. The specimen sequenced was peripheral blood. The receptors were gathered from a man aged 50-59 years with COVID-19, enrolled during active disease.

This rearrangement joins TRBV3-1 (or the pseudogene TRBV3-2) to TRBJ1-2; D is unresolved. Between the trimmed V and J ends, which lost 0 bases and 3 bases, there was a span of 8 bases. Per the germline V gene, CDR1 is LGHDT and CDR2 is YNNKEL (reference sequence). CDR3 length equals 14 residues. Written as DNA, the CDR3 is TGTGCCAGCAGCCAAGATACACAGTACTATGGCTACACCTTC. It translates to CASSQDTQYYGYTF.

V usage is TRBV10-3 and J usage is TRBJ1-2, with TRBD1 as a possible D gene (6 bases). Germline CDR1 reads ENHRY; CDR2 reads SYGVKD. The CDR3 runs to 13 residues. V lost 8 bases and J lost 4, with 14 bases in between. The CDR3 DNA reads TGTGCCATCCGGGGAACAGGGACCTATGGCTACACCTTC. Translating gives CAIRGTGTYGYTF.

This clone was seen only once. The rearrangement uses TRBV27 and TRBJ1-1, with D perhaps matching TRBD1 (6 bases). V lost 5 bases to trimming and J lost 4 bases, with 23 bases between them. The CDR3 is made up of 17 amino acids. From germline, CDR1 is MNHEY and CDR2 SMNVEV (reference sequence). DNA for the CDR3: TGTGCCAGCAGTCTCCACCGGGACACCCTGGGGAGCACTGAAGCTTTCTTT. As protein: CASSLHRDTLGSTEAFF.

The CDR3 region is CASSESVAGASNEQFF. DNA for the CDR3: TGCGCCAGCAGTGAGTCTGTGGCGGGAGCCTCGAATGAGCAGTTCTTC. The V call is TRBV10-1, the J call TRBJ2-1, with TRBD2 matching 7 bases. In germline, CDR1 is WNHNN, CDR2 SYGVQD (reference sequence). V lost 0 bases and J lost 7; bases outside the gene matches: 9. The CDR3 consists of 16 residues.

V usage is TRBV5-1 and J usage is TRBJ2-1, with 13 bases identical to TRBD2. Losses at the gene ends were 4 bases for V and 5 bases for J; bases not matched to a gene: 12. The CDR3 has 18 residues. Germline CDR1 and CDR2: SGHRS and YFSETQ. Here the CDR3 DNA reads TGCGCCAGCAGCCCGTTGGGACTAGCGGGACGGTTCGACAATGAGCAGTTCTTC. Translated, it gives CASSPLGLAGRFDNEQFF. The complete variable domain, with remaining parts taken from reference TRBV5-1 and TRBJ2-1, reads KAGVTQTPRYLIKTRGQQVTLSCSPISGHRSVSWYQQTPGQGLQFLFEYFSETQRNKGNFPGRFSGRQFSNSRSEMNVSTLELGDSALYLCASSPLGLAGRFDNEQFFGPGTRLTVL.

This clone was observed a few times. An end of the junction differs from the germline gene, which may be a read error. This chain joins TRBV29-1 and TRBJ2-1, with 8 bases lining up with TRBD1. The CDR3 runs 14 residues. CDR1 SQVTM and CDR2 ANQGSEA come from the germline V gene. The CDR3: CSAELWTGNNEQFF. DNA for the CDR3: TGCAGCGCTGAACTTTGGACAGGGAACAATGAGCAGTTCTTC.

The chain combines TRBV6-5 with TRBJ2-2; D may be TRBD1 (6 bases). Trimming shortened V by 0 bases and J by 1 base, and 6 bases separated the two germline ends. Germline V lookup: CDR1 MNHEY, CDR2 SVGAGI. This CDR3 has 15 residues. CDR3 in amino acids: CASSYSDRNTGELFF. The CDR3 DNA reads TGTGCCAGCAGTTACTCGGACAGGAACACCGGGGAGCTGTTTTTT.

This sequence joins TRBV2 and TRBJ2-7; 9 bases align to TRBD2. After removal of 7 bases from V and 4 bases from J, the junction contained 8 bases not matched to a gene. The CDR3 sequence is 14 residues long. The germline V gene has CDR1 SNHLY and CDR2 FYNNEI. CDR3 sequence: CASTNPTSGYEQYF. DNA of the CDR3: TGTGCCAGCACTAACCCGACTAGCGGATACGAGCAGTACTTC.

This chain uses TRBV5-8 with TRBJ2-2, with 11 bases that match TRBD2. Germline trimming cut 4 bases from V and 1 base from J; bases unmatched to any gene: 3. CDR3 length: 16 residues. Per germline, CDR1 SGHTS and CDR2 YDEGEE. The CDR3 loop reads CASSRGLAENTGELFF. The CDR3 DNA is TGTGCCAGCAGCAGGGGACTAGCGGAGAACACCGGGGAGCTGTTTTTT.

CDR3: CASSYEVFAGTVPHEQYF. In DNA, the CDR3 is TGTGCCAGCTCATATGAGGTTTTCGCCGGGACAGTGCCCCACGAGCAGTACTTC. The rearrangement links TRBV18 to TRBJ2-7, with 7 bases aligning to TRBD1. Germline values: CDR1 KGHSH, CDR2 LQKENI. The CDR3 is 18 amino acids. J gave up 5 bases and V 5 bases, and 21 bases lay outside the gene matches.

The DNA of the CDR3 is TGTGCCAGCAGCCCCAATGGACTAGCGGGAGTCAAAGATACGCAGTATTTT. This gives the protein CASSPNGLAGVKDTQYF. This chain uses TRBV11-2 with TRBJ2-3, with 13 bases identical to TRBD2. V dropped 5 bases and J dropped 5; count of bases not matched to a gene: 10. Germline loops: CDR1 SGHAT, CDR2 FQNNGV. CDR3 length equals 17 residues.

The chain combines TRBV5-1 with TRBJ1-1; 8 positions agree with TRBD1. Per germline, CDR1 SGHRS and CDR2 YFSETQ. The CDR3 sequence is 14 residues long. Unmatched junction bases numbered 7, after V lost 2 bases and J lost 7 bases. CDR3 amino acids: CASSFQGAAVEAFF. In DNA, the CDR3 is TGCGCCAGCAGCTTTCAGGGGGCGGCAGTTGAAGCTTTCTTT.

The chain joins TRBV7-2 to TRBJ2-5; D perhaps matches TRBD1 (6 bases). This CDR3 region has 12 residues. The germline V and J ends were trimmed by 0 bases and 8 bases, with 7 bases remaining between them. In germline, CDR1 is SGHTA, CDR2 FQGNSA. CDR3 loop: CASSLATGTQYF. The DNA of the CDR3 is TGTGCCAGCAGCTTAGCGACAGGTACCCAGTACTTC.

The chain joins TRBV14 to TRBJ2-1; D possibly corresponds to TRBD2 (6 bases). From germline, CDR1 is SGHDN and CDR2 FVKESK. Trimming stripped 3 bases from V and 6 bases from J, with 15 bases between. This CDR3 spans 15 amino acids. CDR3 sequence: CASSQAGHDGNEQFF. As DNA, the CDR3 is TGTGCCAGCAGCCAGGCGGGGCACGACGGCAATGAGCAGTTCTTC.

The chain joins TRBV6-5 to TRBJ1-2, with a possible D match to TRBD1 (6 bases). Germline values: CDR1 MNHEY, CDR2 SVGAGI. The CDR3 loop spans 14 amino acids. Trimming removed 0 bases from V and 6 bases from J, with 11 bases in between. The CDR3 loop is CASSYSTGGHGYTF. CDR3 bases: TGTGCCAGCAGTTACTCGACGGGGGGGCATGGCTACACCTTC.

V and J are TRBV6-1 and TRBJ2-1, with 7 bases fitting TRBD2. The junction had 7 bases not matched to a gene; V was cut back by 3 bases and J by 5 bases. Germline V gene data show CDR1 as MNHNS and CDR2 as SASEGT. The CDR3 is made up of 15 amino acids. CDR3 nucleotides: TGTGCCAGCAGTGAGGAGCGGGACCTAAACAATGAGCAGTTCTTC. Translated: CASSEERDLNNEQFF.

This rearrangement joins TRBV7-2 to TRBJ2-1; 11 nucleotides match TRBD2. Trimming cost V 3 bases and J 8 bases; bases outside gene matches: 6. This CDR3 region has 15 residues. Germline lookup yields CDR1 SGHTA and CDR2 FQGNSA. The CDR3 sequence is CASSLGLAGGDEQFF. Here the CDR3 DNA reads TGTGCCAGCAGCTTGGGGCTAGCGGGGGGCGATGAGCAGTTCTTC.

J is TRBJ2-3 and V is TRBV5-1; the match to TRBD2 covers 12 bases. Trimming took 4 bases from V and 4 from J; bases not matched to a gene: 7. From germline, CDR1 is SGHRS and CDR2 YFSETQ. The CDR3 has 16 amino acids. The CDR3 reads CASSETSGSISDTQYF. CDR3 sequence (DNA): TGCGCCAGCAGCGAGACTAGCGGGAGTATCTCAGATACGCAGTATTTT.

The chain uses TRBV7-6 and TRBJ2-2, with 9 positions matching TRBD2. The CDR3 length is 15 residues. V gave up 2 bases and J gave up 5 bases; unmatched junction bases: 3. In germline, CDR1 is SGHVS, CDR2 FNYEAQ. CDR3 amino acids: CASSLSLAGTGELFF. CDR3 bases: TGTGCCAGCAGCTTAAGTCTAGCGGGAACCGGGGAGCTGTTTTTT.

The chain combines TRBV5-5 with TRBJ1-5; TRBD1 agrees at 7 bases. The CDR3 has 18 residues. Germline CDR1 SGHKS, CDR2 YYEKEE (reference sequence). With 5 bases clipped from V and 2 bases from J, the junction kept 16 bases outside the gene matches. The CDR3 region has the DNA TGTGCCAGCAGGGCCGGTGACAGGGTTGTGTCCGGCAATCAGCCCCAGCATTTT. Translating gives CASRAGDRVVSGNQPQHF. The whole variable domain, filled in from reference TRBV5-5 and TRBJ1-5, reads DAGVTQSPTHLIKTRGQQVTLRCSPISGHKSVSWYQQVLGQGPQFIFQYYEKEERGRGNFPDRFSARQFPNYSSELNVNALLLGDSALYLCASRAGDRVVSGNQPQHFGDGTRLSIL.

CDR3 DNA: TGTGCCAGCAATTCGTTCTGGACAGGGTCCTATGGCTACACCTTC. Translation gives CASNSFWTGSYGYTF. The rearrangement joins TRBV28 to TRBJ1-2, with 8 bases matching TRBD1. The CDR3 consists of 15 residues. Germline values: CDR1 MDHEN, CDR2 SYDVKM. Trimming at V came to 7 bases and at J to 4 bases, leaving 11 bases not matched to a gene.

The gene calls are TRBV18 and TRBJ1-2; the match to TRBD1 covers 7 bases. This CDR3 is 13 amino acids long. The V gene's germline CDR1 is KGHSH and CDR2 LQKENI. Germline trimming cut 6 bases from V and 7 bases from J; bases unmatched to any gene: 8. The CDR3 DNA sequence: TGTGCCAGCTCCACCGACAGGGACCGTGGCTACACCTTC. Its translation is CASSTDRDRGYTF.

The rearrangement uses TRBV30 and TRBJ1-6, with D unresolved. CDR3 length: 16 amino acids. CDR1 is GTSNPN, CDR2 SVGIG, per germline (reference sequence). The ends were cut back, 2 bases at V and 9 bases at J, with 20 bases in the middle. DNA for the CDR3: TGTGCCTGGAGTACCCTAACCCCCGCGGGAGGTTCACCCCTCCACTTT. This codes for CAWSTLTPAGGSPLHF. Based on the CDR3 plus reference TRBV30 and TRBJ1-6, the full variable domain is SQTIHQWPATLVQPVGSPLSLECTVEGTSNPNLYWYRQAAGRGLQLLFYSVGIGQISSEVPQNLSASRPQDRQFILSSKKLLLSDSGFYLCAWSTLTPAGGSPLHFGNGTRLTVT.

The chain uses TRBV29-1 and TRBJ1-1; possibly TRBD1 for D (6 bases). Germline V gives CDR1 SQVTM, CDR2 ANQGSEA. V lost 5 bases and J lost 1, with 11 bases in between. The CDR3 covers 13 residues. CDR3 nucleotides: TGCAGCGTTACCAAGACAGGGAACACTGAAGCTTTCTTT. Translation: CSVTKTGNTEAFF.

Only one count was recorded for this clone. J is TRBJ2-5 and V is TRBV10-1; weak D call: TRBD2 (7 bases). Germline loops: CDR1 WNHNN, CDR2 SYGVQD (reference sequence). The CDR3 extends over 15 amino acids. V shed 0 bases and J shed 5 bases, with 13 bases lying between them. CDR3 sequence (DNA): TGCGCCAGCAGTGAGTCGACCGGGGGGCTGGAGACCCAGTACTTC. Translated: CASSESTGGLETQYF.